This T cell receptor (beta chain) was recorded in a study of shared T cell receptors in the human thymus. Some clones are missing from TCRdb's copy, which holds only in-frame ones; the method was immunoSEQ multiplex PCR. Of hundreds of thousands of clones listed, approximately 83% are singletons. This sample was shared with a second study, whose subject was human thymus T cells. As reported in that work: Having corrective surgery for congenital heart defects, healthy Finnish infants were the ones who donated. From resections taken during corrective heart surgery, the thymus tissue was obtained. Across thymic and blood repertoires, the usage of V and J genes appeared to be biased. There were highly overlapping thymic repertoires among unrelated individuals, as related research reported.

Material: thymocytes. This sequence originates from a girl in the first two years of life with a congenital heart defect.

CDR3 sequence: CASSLLDSGYEQFF. CDR3 nucleotide sequence: TGCGCCAGCAGCTTGTTGGACAGCGGCTATGAGCAGTTCTTC. The rearrangement joins TRBV5-1 to TRBJ2-1, with D possibly TRBD1 on 6 matching bases. The germline V and J ends were trimmed by 1 base and 8 bases, with 13 bases remaining between them. CDR3 length equals 14 residues. Germline CDR1 reads SGHRS; CDR2 reads YFSETQ.